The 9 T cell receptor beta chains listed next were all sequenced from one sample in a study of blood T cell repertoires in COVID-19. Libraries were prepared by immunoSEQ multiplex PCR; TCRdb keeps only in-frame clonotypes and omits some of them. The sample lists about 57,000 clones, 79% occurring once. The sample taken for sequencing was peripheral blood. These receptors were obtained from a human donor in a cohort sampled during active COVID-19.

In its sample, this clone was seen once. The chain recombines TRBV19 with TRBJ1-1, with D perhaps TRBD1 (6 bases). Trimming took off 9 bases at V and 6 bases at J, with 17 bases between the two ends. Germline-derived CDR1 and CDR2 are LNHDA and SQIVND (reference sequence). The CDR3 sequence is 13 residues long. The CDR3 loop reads CASLDWGHPEAFF. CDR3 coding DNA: TGTGCCAGCCTGGACTGGGGACACCCTGAAGCTTTCTTT. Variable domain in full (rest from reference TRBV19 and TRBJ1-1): DGGITQSPKYLFRKEGQNVTLSCEQNLNHDAMYWYRQDPGQGLRLIYYSQIVNDFQKGDIAEGYSVSREKKESFPLTVTSAQKNPTAFYLCASLDWGHPEAFFGQGTRLTVV.

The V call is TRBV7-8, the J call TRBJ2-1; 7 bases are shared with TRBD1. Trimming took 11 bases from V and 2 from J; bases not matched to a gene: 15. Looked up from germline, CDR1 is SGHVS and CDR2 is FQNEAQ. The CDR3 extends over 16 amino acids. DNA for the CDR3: TGTGCCTCAACGGACACAGGGGACCGAGCCTACAATGAGCAGTTCTTC. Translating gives CASTDTGDRAYNEQFF.

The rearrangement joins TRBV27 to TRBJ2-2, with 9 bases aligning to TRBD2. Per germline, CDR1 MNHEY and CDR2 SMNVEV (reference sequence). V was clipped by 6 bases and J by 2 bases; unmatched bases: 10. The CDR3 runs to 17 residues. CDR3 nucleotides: TGTGCCAGCAGGGGCGCCTCGGGACTAGCTAACACCGGGGAGCTGTTTTTT. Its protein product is CASRGASGLANTGELFF.

The CDR3 region is CASSLGLASNEQFF. For the CDR3, the DNA is TGTGCCAGCAGCTTAGGACTAGCAAGTAATGAGCAGTTCTTC. The rearrangement joins TRBV7-2 to TRBJ2-1; 7 bases agree with TRBD2. The CDR3 covers 14 residues. Germline CDR1 is SGHTA and CDR2 is FQGNSA. Trimming at V came to 1 base and at J to 7 bases, leaving 4 bases not matched to a gene.

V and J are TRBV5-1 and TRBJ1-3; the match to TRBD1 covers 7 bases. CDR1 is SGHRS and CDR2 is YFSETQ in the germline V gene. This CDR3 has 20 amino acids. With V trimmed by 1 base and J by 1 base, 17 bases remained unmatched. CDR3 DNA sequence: TGCGCCAGCAGCTTGCGTCCTGACAGGGCCCCGAACTCTTCTGGAAACACCATATATTTT. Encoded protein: CASSLRPDRAPNSSGNTIYF.

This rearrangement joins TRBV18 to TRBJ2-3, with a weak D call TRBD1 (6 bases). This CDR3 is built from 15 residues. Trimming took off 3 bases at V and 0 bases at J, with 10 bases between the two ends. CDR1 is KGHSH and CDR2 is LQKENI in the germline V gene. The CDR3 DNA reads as TGTGCCAGCTCACCCCACAGGGAAAGCACAGATACGCAGTATTTT. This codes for CASSPHRESTDTQYF.

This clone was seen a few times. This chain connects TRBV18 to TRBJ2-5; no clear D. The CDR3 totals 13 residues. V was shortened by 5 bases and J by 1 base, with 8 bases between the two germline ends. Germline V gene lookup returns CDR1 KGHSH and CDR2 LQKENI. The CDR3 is CASSANSQETQYF. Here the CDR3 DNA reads TGTGCCAGCTCAGCTAACAGCCAAGAGACCCAGTACTTC.

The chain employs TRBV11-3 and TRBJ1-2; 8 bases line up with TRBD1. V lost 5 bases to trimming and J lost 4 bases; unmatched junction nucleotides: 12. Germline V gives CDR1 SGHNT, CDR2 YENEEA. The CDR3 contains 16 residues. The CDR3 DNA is TGTGCCAGCAGCGGATCCAGGGGGCCGGCTATCTATGGCTACACCTTC. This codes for CASSGSRGPAIYGYTF.

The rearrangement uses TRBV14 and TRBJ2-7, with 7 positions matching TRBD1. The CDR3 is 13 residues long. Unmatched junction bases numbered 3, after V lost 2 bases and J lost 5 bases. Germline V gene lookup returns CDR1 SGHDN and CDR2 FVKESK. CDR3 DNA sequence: TGTGCCAGCAGCCAAAACAGGGGCCACGAGCAGTACTTC. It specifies CASSQNRGHEQYF. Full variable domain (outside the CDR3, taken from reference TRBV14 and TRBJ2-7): EAGVTQFPSHSVIEKGQTVTLRCDPISGHDNLYWYRRVMGKEIKFLLHFVKESKQDESGMPNNRFLAERTGGTYSTLKVQPAELEDSGVYFCASSQNRGHEQYFGPGTRLTVT.